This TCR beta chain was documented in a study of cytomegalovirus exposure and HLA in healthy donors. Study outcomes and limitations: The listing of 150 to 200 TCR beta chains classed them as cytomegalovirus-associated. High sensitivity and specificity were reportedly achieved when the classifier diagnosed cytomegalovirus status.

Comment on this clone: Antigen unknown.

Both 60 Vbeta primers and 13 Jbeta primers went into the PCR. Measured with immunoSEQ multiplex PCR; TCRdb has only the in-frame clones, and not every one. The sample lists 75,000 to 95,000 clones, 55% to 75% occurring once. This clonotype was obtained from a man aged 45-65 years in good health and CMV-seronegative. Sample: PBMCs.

The CDR3 spells CASSQQETQYF. The CDR3 DNA follows: TGTGCCAGCAGCCAACAAGAGACCCAGTACTTC. The chain combines TRBV2 with TRBJ2-5; D uncertain. The CDR3 runs to 11 residues. Looked up from germline, CDR1 is SNHLY and CDR2 is FYNNEI. Deletions cut 6 bases from V and 2 bases from J, with 4 bases between.